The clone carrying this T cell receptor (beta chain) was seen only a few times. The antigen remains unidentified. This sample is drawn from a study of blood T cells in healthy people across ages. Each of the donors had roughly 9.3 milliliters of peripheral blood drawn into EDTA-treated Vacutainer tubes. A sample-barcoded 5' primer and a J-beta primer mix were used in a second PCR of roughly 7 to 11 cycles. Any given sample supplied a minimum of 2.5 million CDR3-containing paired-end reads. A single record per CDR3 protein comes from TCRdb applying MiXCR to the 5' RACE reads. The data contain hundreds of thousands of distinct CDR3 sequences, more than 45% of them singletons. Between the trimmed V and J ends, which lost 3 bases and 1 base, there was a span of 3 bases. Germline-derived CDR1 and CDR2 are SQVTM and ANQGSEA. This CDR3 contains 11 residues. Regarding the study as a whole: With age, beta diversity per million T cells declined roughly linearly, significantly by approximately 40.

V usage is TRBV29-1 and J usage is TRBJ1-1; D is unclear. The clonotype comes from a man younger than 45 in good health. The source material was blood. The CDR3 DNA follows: TGCAGCGTTGAGAAGAACACTGAAGCTTTCTTT. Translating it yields CSVEKNTEAFF.